The 3 T cell receptor beta chains in this list originate from one sample, sequenced in a study of vaccination and CD4 T cells after COVID-19. With the Oncomine TCR Beta short-read assay, DNA from cultured CD4+ T cells was sequenced. Each CDR3 protein is one row after TCRdb ran MiXCR on the PCR reads. The data contain roughly 15,000 distinct CDR3 sequences, about 64% of them seen just once; the ten biggest clones take up 6.2%. Sample treatment: 10-day PBMC culture with coronavirus spike peptide pools or control peptides (ViraFEST assay). These TCRs are of unknown antigen specificity. Sample: CD4+ T cells from blood, cultured in vitro. The receptors derive from a human donor who had recovered from COVID-19.

DNA of the CDR3: TGTGCCAGCAGCCCGATTCAGGGTACTGGTTACACTGAAGCTTTCTTT. Protein sequence: CASSPIQGTGYTEAFF. The chain couples TRBV3-1 to TRBJ1-1; weak D call: TRBD1 (5 bases). The CDR3 loop spans 16 amino acids. Germline CDR1 is LGHDT and CDR2 is YNNKEL (reference sequence). V was shortened by 4 bases and J by 3 bases, with 18 bases between the two germline ends.

This sequence joins TRBV5-1 and TRBJ2-5, with 11 bases fitting TRBD2. Trimming at V came to 4 bases and at J to 2 bases, leaving 7 bases not matched to a gene. CDR3 length equals 16 residues. The germline CDR1 and CDR2 sequences are SGHRS and YFSETQ. The CDR3: CASSPGTSGTQETQYF. CDR3 nucleotide sequence: TGCGCCAGCAGCCCCGGGACTAGCGGCACTCAAGAGACCCAGTACTTC.

This clonotype was observed a handful of times. As DNA, the CDR3 is TGTGCCAGCAGTTACTCGTCCGGTCTTGGAAACACCATATATTTT. Translating gives CASSYSSGLGNTIYF. V and J are TRBV6-5 and TRBJ1-3; D is unresolved. The V end was cut by 0 bases, the J end by 3 bases, with 9 bases between. CDR1 is MNHEY and CDR2 is SVGAGI in the germline V gene. The length of the CDR3 is 15 residues.